This entry lists 24 T cell receptor beta chains sequenced from one sample in a study of T cell responses to AZD1222 COVID-19 vaccine. This table comes from immunoSEQ multiplex PCR, and its TCRdb copy is limited to in-frame clones, with some not included. The sample has 75,000 to 95,000 clones, approximately 90% seen once. The sample consisted of peripheral blood, taken on day 0 of AZD1222 vaccination. These receptors were obtained from an adult in good health.

The chain carries TRBV9 and TRBJ2-7, with D uncertain. The CDR3 consists of 14 residues. The germline V and J ends were trimmed by 5 bases and 2 bases, with 14 bases remaining between them. Germline V CDR1 and CDR2: SGDLS, YYNGEE. The CDR3 DNA reads TGTGCCAGCAGTAGCCAAGACGGAACCTACGAGCAGTACTTC. Amino acid sequence: CASSSQDGTYEQYF.

This chain uses TRBV29-1 with TRBJ1-1, with D tentatively TRBD1 (5 bases). The CDR3 sequence is 13 residues long. Germline loops: CDR1 SQVTM, CDR2 ANQGSEA. V shed 4 bases and J shed 4 bases, with 13 bases lying between them. The CDR3 reads CSVARQGGTEAFF. The CDR3 DNA follows: TGCAGCGTTGCTCGTCAGGGAGGCACTGAAGCTTTCTTT.

V is TRBV28 and J is TRBJ1-5; TRBD1 is a possible D gene (6 bases). Germline CDR1 and CDR2: MDHEN and SYDVKM. There are 13 residues in the CDR3. The germline V and J ends were trimmed by 7 bases and 3 bases, with 10 bases remaining between them. The CDR3 spells CASKRDNNQPQHF. The CDR3 bases are TGTGCCAGCAAAAGGGACAACAATCAGCCCCAGCATTTT.

V is TRBV29-1 and J is TRBJ1-1; TRBD1 matches 10 bases. Germline V lookup: CDR1 SQVTM, CDR2 ANQGSEA. The V and J ends lost 7 bases and 5 bases, in that order; junction bases with no gene match: 16. CDR3 length: 16 amino acids. Here the CDR3 DNA reads TGCAGCGCTACCGGGACAGGGGCTCCAGGGGAGACTGAAGCTTTCTTT. Its translation: CSATGTGAPGETEAFF.

The chain links TRBV5-4 to TRBJ2-5; 8 nucleotides line up with TRBD2. From germline, CDR1 is SGHNT and CDR2 YYREEE (reference sequence). Trimming at V came to 4 bases and at J to 5 bases, leaving 10 bases not matched to a gene. The CDR3 runs to 15 residues. CDR3 sequence reads: CASSPGGALQETQYF. DNA of the CDR3: TGTGCCAGCAGCCCCGGGGGGGCCCTTCAGGAGACCCAGTACTTC.

V is TRBV24-1 and J is TRBJ2-1, with 14 nucleotides matching TRBD2. The J segment lost 8 bases and the V segment lost 7 bases, leaving 6 bases of the junction unmatched. Germline CDR1 KGHDR, CDR2 SFDVKD. The CDR3 length is 15 residues. The CDR3 sequence: CATRSMGLAGDEQFF. The CDR3 DNA reads TGTGCCACCAGGAGCATGGGACTAGCGGGAGATGAGCAGTTCTTC.

Details on this clone: Other DNA sequences of this sample code for an identical CDR3. In DNA, the CDR3 is TGTGCCAGCAGCTTAGAAGGGGGCAATGAGCAGTTCTTC. This translates into CASSLEGGNEQFF. J is TRBJ2-1 and V is TRBV11-3; maybe TRBD1 (6 bases). Per the germline V gene, CDR1 is SGHNT and CDR2 is YENEEA. The ends were cut back, 0 bases at V and 6 bases at J, with 6 bases in the middle. The CDR3 covers 13 residues.

The rearrangement uses TRBV4-2 and TRBJ2-1; D might be TRBD2 (6 bases). Germline CDR1 reads LGHNA; CDR2 reads YNFKEQ. V lost 2 bases to trimming and J lost 9 bases, with 17 bases between them. The CDR3 has 15 amino acids. CDR3 in amino acids: CASSQRPDGSSEQFF. As DNA, the CDR3 is TGTGCCAGCAGCCAACGCCCGGACGGGAGCAGTGAGCAGTTCTTC.

This clone was counted once. This chain connects TRBV5-1 to TRBJ1-6, with D perhaps matching TRBD1 (6 bases). V lost 2 bases, J lost 0 bases, and 9 bases lay in between. The CDR3 runs to 16 residues. In germline, CDR1 is SGHRS, CDR2 YFSETQ. Written as DNA, the CDR3 is TGCGCCAGCAGCTTCCAGACAGGCTCCTATAATTCACCCCTCCACTTT. The encoded protein is CASSFQTGSYNSPLHF.

This rearrangement joins TRBV2 to TRBJ2-3; D might be TRBD2 (6 bases). Trimming took off 6 bases at V and 3 bases at J, with 16 bases between the two ends. Germline V gene sequence: CDR1 SNHLY, CDR2 FYNNEI. The CDR3 covers 15 residues. CDR3 DNA: TGTGCCAGCAGCTACGATGTAGGGAGGACAGATACGCAGTATTTT. Its protein is CASSYDVGRTDTQYF.

The gene calls are TRBV6-5 and TRBJ2-7; 11 bases are shared with TRBD1. The germline gives CDR1 MNHEY, CDR2 SVGAGI. Trimming at V came to 7 bases and at J to 7 bases, leaving 15 bases not matched to a gene. The CDR3 runs to 16 residues. Here the CDR3 DNA reads TGTGCCAGCACTTATTCGATTGGACAGGGGGCTTGGGAGCAGTACTTC. This encodes CASTYSIGQGAWEQYF.

This rearrangement joins TRBV29-1 to TRBJ1-3; 7 bases map to TRBD1. The CDR3 consists of 13 residues. Germline assignment: CDR1 SQVTM and CDR2 ANQGSEA. The V segment lost 6 bases and the J segment 2 bases; nucleotides outside the gene matches: 4. CDR3 coding DNA: TGCAGCGTAACGACAGGGACTGGAAACACCATATATTTT. It is translated as CSVTTGTGNTIYF.

The chain employs TRBV12-3 or TRBV12-4 and TRBJ1-1, with no clear D. The CDR3 has 12 residues. V shed 2 bases and J shed 3 bases, with 4 bases lying between them. The CDR3 loop is CASSLLYTEAFF. The DNA of the CDR3 is TGTGCCAGCAGTTTATTGTACACTGAAGCTTTCTTT.

The chain uses TRBV10-3 and TRBJ2-5; 7 positions agree with TRBD2. The V and J ends lost 6 bases and 4 bases, in that order; junction bases with no gene match: 8. The germline V gene has CDR1 ENHRY and CDR2 SYGVKD. The CDR3 contains 14 residues. This CDR3 is CAISPREPPETQYF. The CDR3 bases are TGTGCCATCAGCCCGCGGGAGCCCCCAGAGACCCAGTACTTC.

This clone was seen a single time. The J gene is TRBJ2-7, the V gene TRBV4-3; 9 bases line up with TRBD2. The CDR3 contains 16 residues. CDR1 LGHNA and CDR2 YSLEER come from the germline V gene. V lost 0 bases to trimming and J lost 3 bases; unmatched junction nucleotides: 6. CDR3 loop: CASSQENSGGYYEQYF. In DNA, the CDR3 is TGCGCCAGCAGCCAAGAGAATAGCGGGGGATACTACGAGCAGTACTTC.

This chain links TRBV5-1 with TRBJ1-2; perhaps TRBD1 as D (5 bases). The CDR3 is made up of 15 amino acids. Looked up from germline, CDR1 is SGHRS and CDR2 is YFSETQ. V was cut by 4 bases and J by 0 bases, with 13 bases left in between. The CDR3 here is CASSAGTIANYGYTF. The CDR3, as DNA: TGCGCCAGCAGCGCGGGGACCATAGCTAACTATGGCTACACCTTC.

The V call is TRBV25-1, the J call TRBJ2-2; D gene unclear. V was clipped by 0 bases and J by 3 bases, with 8 bases between them. Germline-derived CDR1 and CDR2 are MGHDK and SYGVNS. The CDR3 spans 15 residues. CDR3 bases: TGTGCCAGCAGTGAATATAGTTGGGACACCGGGGAGCTGTTTTTT. It codes for CASSEYSWDTGELFF.

J is TRBJ1-2 and V is TRBV14, with D possibly being TRBD1 (5 bases). CDR1 and CDR2 (germline): SGHDN, FVKESK. The length of the CDR3 is 13 residues. Trimming cost V 0 bases and J 3 bases, with 5 bases left between them. The CDR3 DNA follows: TGTGCCAGCAGCCAAGACAGGGACTATGGCTACACCTTC. Protein sequence: CASSQDRDYGYTF.

This rearrangement joins TRBV7-3 to TRBJ2-7; 10 bases match TRBD1. Germline V gene sequence: CDR1 SGHTA, CDR2 FQGTGA. The V and J ends lost 6 bases and 2 bases, in that order; junction bases with no gene match: 4. CDR3 length equals 14 residues. The CDR3 reads CASSPDRGAYEQYF. Written as DNA, the CDR3 is TGTGCCAGCAGTCCGGACAGGGGGGCCTACGAGCAGTACTTC.

V and J are TRBV5-5 and TRBJ1-1; D ambiguous. Germline V gives CDR1 SGHKS, CDR2 YYEKEE (reference sequence). V lost 4 bases, J lost 8 bases, and 15 bases lay in between. The CDR3 extends over 13 amino acids. The CDR3 DNA reads as TGTGCCAGCAGCCTGGAATATGGGAGGGAAGCTTTCTTT. It yields the protein CASSLEYGREAFF. Full variable domain (outside the CDR3, taken from reference TRBV5-5 and TRBJ1-1): DAGVTQSPTHLIKTRGQQVTLRCSPISGHKSVSWYQQVLGQGPQFIFQYYEKEERGRGNFPDRFSARQFPNYSSELNVNALLLGDSALYLCASSLEYGREAFFGQGTRLTVV.

The chain joins TRBV25-1 to TRBJ2-7, with a possible D match to TRBD2 (5 bases). The CDR3 spans 14 residues. Trimming took 2 bases from V and 2 from J, leaving 10 bases between them. Germline loops: CDR1 MGHDK, CDR2 SYGVNS. The CDR3 sequence: CASSEGGSTYEQYF. For the CDR3, the DNA is TGTGCCAGCAGTGAAGGTGGGAGTACCTACGAGCAGTACTTC.

The J gene is TRBJ1-6, the V gene TRBV24-1; 10 bases align to TRBD1. There are 15 residues in the CDR3. Germline V gives CDR1 KGHDR, CDR2 SFDVKD. The V segment lost 4 bases and the J segment 14 bases; nucleotides outside the gene matches: 10. In nucleotides, the CDR3 is TGTGCCACCAGTGACCCCGGGACAGGGGAAGAGACCCTCCACTTT. This gives the protein CATSDPGTGEETLHF.

The CDR3 coding sequence is TGTGCCAGCACCGTGATCTGGGACAGGGGGCTCGGAAACGTAAATGGCTACACCTTC. Translated, it gives CASTVIWDRGLGNVNGYTF. The chain couples TRBV3-1 (or the pseudogene TRBV3-2) to TRBJ1-2; 12 nucleotides align to TRBD1. This CDR3 has 19 residues. CDR1 is LGHDT, CDR2 YNNKEL, per germline (reference sequence). With V trimmed by 7 bases and J by 6 bases, 21 bases remained unmatched.

The V and J genes are TRBV11-2 and TRBJ2-3, with 8 bases identical to TRBD2. Germline V gene data show CDR1 as SGHAT and CDR2 as FQNNGV. The CDR3 sequence is 16 residues long. The V and J ends lost 5 bases and 0 bases, in that order; junction bases with no gene match: 7. The CDR3 loop is CASSRGLDPSTDTQYF. DNA for the CDR3: TGTGCCAGCAGCCGGGGACTAGACCCTAGCACAGATACGCAGTATTTT.